Presented here are 22 T cell receptor beta chains from one specimen sequenced in a study of blood T cell repertoires in COVID-19. The method was immunoSEQ multiplex PCR; TCRdb's version includes in-frame clones alone and lacks a portion of them. Of 300,000 or so clones listed, 70% to 90% were seen once; the top ten hold approximately 5%. Material for sequencing was PBMCs or T cells enriched from blood (not recorded which). The receptors originated from a woman under 40 who had recovered from COVID-19.

The chain couples TRBV6-2 or TRBV6-3 to TRBJ1-1; TRBD1 matches at 8 bases. The V gene end was trimmed by 4 bases and the J gene end by 0 bases; junction bases not matched to a gene: 1. The CDR3 has 14 amino acids. Per the germline V gene, CDR1 is MNHEY and CDR2 is SVGEGT. The CDR3 DNA reads TGTGCCAGCAGTTGGGGACAGGTGAACACTGAAGCTTTCTTT. As protein: CASSWGQVNTEAFF.

This clone was counted only a few times. The rearrangement links TRBV10-2 to TRBJ2-4; 9 nucleotides agree with TRBD1. J lost 3 bases, V lost 6 bases, and 9 bases had no gene match. The CDR3 extends over 16 amino acids. The germline CDR1 and CDR2 sequences are WSHSY and SAAADI. CDR3: CASSATGGAYKNIQYF. CDR3 nucleotide sequence: TGCGCCAGCAGCGCAACAGGGGGCGCTTACAAAAACATTCAGTACTTC.

The chain employs TRBV11-2 and TRBJ1-2, with 7 bases identical to TRBD1. The germline gives CDR1 SGHAT, CDR2 FQNNGV. The junction had 3 bases not matched to a gene; V was cut back by 4 bases and J by 4 bases. This CDR3 has 13 residues. The CDR3 loop reads CASSSNRGYGYTF. DNA for the CDR3: TGTGCCAGCAGCTCGAACAGGGGCTATGGCTACACCTTC.

The chain employs TRBV3-1 (or the pseudogene TRBV3-2) and TRBJ2-7, with 7 bases aligning to TRBD1. V dropped 3 bases and J dropped 1; count of bases not matched to a gene: 6. The CDR3 length is 15 residues. CDR1 LGHDT and CDR2 YNNKEL come from the germline V gene (reference sequence). CDR3 sequence reads: CASSQETGLSYEQYF. In DNA form, the CDR3 reads TGTGCCAGCAGCCAGGAGACAGGGCTTTCCTACGAGCAGTACTTC.

V gene TRBV30 combines with J gene TRBJ2-3; 11 bases are shared with TRBD2. Germline CDR1 GTSNPN, CDR2 SVGIG (reference sequence). CDR3 length: 14 amino acids. The V gene end was trimmed by 8 bases and the J gene end by 2 bases; junction bases not matched to a gene: 6. The DNA of the CDR3 is TGTGCCGGAAGACTAGCGGGATTCACAGATACGCAGTATTTT. It yields the protein CAGRLAGFTDTQYF.

The rearrangement uses TRBV4-2 and TRBJ1-1; weak D call: TRBD1 (5 bases). V lost 0 bases to trimming and J lost 7 bases, with 15 bases between them. Looked up from germline, CDR1 is LGHNA and CDR2 is YNFKEQ. The CDR3 sequence is 15 residues long. The chain's CDR3 is CASSQDLRVTDEAFF. CDR3 bases: TGTGCCAGCAGCCAAGATCTCCGCGTGACAGATGAAGCTTTCTTT.

This clone is a singleton in its sample. The chain links TRBV2 to TRBJ2-5; D remains ambiguous. V was shortened by 6 bases and J by 5 bases, with 10 bases between the two germline ends. This CDR3 has 12 residues. Germline lookup yields CDR1 SNHLY and CDR2 FYNNEI. CDR3 region: CASSYAWETQYF. The DNA of the CDR3 is TGTGCCAGCAGCTACGCGTGGGAGACCCAGTACTTC.

The chain employs TRBV5-4 and TRBJ1-1; weak D call: TRBD1 (5 bases). V dropped 2 bases and J dropped 3 bases, with 23 bases sitting between them. From germline, CDR1 is SGHNT and CDR2 YYREEE (reference sequence). The CDR3 has 18 amino acids. The CDR3 region has the DNA TGTGCCAGCAGCTTCCCTCGCCAGTTCCAGGGTCAGGACACTGAAGCTTTCTTT. This codes for CASSFPRQFQGQDTEAFF.

The chain links TRBV7-3 to TRBJ2-1, with 8 positions matching TRBD2. The V and J ends lost 2 bases and 9 bases, in that order; junction bases with no gene match: 6. The CDR3 covers 14 residues. Looked up from germline, CDR1 is SGHTA and CDR2 is FQGTGA. The CDR3 region has the DNA TGTGCCAGCAGCTTAGCCGGGACTAGTAGTGAGCAGTTCTTC. Its translation is CASSLAGTSSEQFF.

The chain recombines TRBV9 with TRBJ1-1; TRBD1 aligns across 7 bases. The CDR3 spans 13 residues. Germline V gene sequence: CDR1 SGDLS, CDR2 YYNGEE. With V trimmed by 3 bases and J by 7 bases, 6 bases remained unmatched. Here the CDR3 DNA reads TGTGCCAGCAGCGCGAACAGGGGACTTGAAGCTTTCTTT. This sequence encodes CASSANRGLEAFF.

The chain joins TRBV9 to TRBJ2-7; 9 positions match TRBD1. The CDR3 covers 15 residues. The ends lost 3 bases at V and 0 bases at J; junction bases unmatched: 4. The germline gives CDR1 SGDLS, CDR2 YYNGEE. In DNA form, the CDR3 reads TGTGCCAGCAGCGCCGGGACAGGGACCTCCTACGAGCAGTACTTC. Translated, it gives CASSAGTGTSYEQYF.

The chain has TRBV27 and TRBJ2-3, with D possibly TRBD2 on 6 matching bases. Trimming stripped 7 bases from V and 1 base from J, with 15 bases between. The CDR3 covers 15 residues. Germline assignment: CDR1 MNHEY and CDR2 SMNVEV (reference sequence). For the CDR3, the DNA is TGTGCCAGCACACTTACGGGGGAAGGCACAGATACGCAGTATTTT. Translated: CASTLTGEGTDTQYF.

The chain joins TRBV4-3 to TRBJ2-2; 10 bases align to TRBD1. The CDR3 consists of 15 residues. Per germline, CDR1 LGHNA and CDR2 YSLEER. V dropped 3 bases and J dropped 5; count of bases not matched to a gene: 3. This CDR3 reads CASSHPGQGTGELFF. The DNA for the CDR3 is TGCGCCAGCAGCCATCCGGGACAGGGGACCGGGGAGCTGTTTTTT.

The chain couples TRBV5-5 to TRBJ1-1; the match to TRBD1 covers 9 bases. V trimming: 5 bases; J trimming: 2 bases; junction bases outside the gene matches: 4. The CDR3 has 14 amino acids. Germline V lookup: CDR1 SGHKS, CDR2 YYEKEE (reference sequence). The CDR3 sequence is CASSRTGANTEAFF. The CDR3 region has the DNA TGTGCCAGCAGTCGGACAGGGGCCAACACTGAAGCTTTCTTT.

V gene TRBV30 combines with J gene TRBJ2-1; perhaps TRBD2 as D (5 bases). CDR1 GTSNPN and CDR2 SVGIG come from the germline V gene (reference sequence). CDR3 length: 12 residues. The V gene lost 3 bases and the J gene lost 5 bases, with 8 bases spanning the gap. CDR3 in amino acids: CAWSPRDNEQFF. The CDR3 DNA sequence: TGTGCCTGGAGCCCGCGGGACAATGAGCAGTTCTTC.

This chain connects TRBV7-9 to TRBJ2-6; 8 bases align to TRBD1. This CDR3 comprises 16 residues. The ends lost 5 bases at V and 1 base at J; junction bases unmatched: 4. The germline gives CDR1 SEHNR, CDR2 FQNEAQ (reference sequence). The CDR3 protein is CASSPGGPSGANVLTF. The CDR3, as DNA: TGTGCCAGCAGCCCAGGGGGCCCTTCTGGGGCCAACGTCCTGACTTTC. The variable domain in full, completed from reference TRBV7-9 and TRBJ2-6, reads DTGVSQNPRHKITKRGQNVTFRCDPISEHNRLYWYRQTLGQGPEFLTYFQNEAQLEKSRLLSDRFSAERPKGSFSTLEIQRTEQGDSAMYLCASSPGGPSGANVLTFGAGSRLTVL.

The chain has TRBV3-1 (or the pseudogene TRBV3-2) and TRBJ2-7; D is unresolved. This CDR3 contains 12 residues. Trimming removed 0 bases from V and 9 bases from J, with 9 bases in between. Germline V gene lookup returns CDR1 LGHDT and CDR2 YNNKEL (reference sequence). The chain's CDR3 is CASSQDTRGQYF. As DNA, the CDR3 is TGTGCCAGCAGCCAAGATACCCGCGGGCAGTACTTC.

The V gene is TRBV11-2, the J gene TRBJ1-1; D is ambiguous. CDR3 length equals 12 residues. The germline V gene encodes CDR1 SGHAT and CDR2 FQNNGV. V was trimmed by 3 bases and J by 5 bases, leaving 7 bases between them. The CDR3 loop is CASSFEGTEAFF. Written as DNA, the CDR3 is TGTGCCAGCAGCTTTGAGGGAACTGAAGCTTTCTTT. Based on the CDR3 plus reference TRBV11-2 and TRBJ1-1, the full variable domain is EAGVAQSPRYKIIEKRQSVAFWCNPISGHATLYWYQQILGQGPKLLIQFQNNGVVDDSQLPKDRFSAERLKGVDSTLKIQPAKLEDSAVYLCASSFEGTEAFFGQGTRLTVV.

The rearrangement links TRBV3-1 (or the pseudogene TRBV3-2) to TRBJ1-2, with D perhaps matching TRBD1 (5 bases). Germline CDR1 LGHDT, CDR2 YNNKEL (reference sequence). V lost 1 base and J 8 bases, leaving 14 bases between the germline ends. CDR3 length equals 14 residues. CDR3 protein: CASSQVGALDGYTF. CDR3 DNA sequence: TGTGCCAGCAGCCAAGTTGGGGCGCTAGACGGCTACACCTTC.

The rearrangement links TRBV6-1 to TRBJ1-2; a weak D match, TRBD1 (6 bases). The CDR3 is 14 residues long. CDR1 MNHNS and CDR2 SASEGT come from the germline V gene. The V gene lost 1 base and the J gene lost 7 bases, with 13 bases spanning the gap. The DNA of the CDR3 is TGTGCCAGCAGTGAAGACTACAGGGTCGCTGGCTACACCTTC. The encoded protein is CASSEDYRVAGYTF.

The chain joins TRBV7-9 to TRBJ1-4; TRBD1 matches 8 bases. The CDR3 length is 16 residues. Trimming at V came to 0 bases and at J to 8 bases, leaving 8 bases not matched to a gene. The V gene's germline CDR1 is SEHNR and CDR2 FQNEAQ (reference sequence). The CDR3 loop reads CASSLAPTGVGEKLFF. The CDR3 DNA reads as TGTGCCAGCAGCTTAGCACCGACAGGGGTCGGGGAAAAACTGTTTTTT.

This clone was seen only a few times. The chain recombines TRBV6-5 with TRBJ2-2, with a possible D match to TRBD1 (6 bases). Trimming cost V 8 bases and J 6 bases, with 16 bases left between them. CDR1 is MNHEY, CDR2 SVGAGI, per germline. The CDR3 loop spans 14 amino acids. CDR3 bases: TGTGCCAGCTCCACAGGGAGCCCACCCGGGGAGCTGTTTTTT. Amino acids: CASSTGSPPGELFF.